This passage covers 32 T cell receptor beta chains from one sample sequenced in a study of blood T cell repertoires in COVID-19. Data came from immunoSEQ multiplex PCR; TCRdb stores just in-frame clones and leaves some out. This sample yields fewer than 400,000 clones, of which approximately 84% are seen a single time; about 4.2% belongs to the top ten. Specimen: PBMCs or T cells enriched from blood (not recorded which). The origin of the receptors is a man aged 25-45 years who had recovered from COVID-19.

This chain joins TRBV19 and TRBJ1-6, with 10 bases aligning to TRBD1. CDR3 length equals 14 residues. Trimming at V came to 4 bases and at J to 9 bases, leaving 3 bases not matched to a gene. Germline V lookup: CDR1 LNHDA, CDR2 SQIVND (reference sequence). The CDR3 here is CASSTRDRGSPLHF. In nucleotides, the CDR3 is TGTGCCAGTAGTACGCGGGACAGGGGTTCACCCCTCCACTTT.

This chain connects TRBV2 to TRBJ2-1, with 7 bases matching TRBD2. The CDR3 length is 15 residues. The V and J ends lost 7 bases and 6 bases, in that order; junction bases with no gene match: 12. Germline CDR1 is SNHLY and CDR2 is FYNNEI. CDR3 coding DNA: TGTGCCAGCAACCCGAGCGGGATGGGGGGCAATGAGCAGTTCTTC. It encodes CASNPSGMGGNEQFF.

V gene TRBV29-1 combines with J gene TRBJ1-1; D is unclear. Trimming shortened V by 5 bases and J by 6 bases, and 16 bases separated the two germline ends. Germline loops: CDR1 SQVTM, CDR2 ANQGSEA. The CDR3 totals 13 residues. Written as DNA, the CDR3 is TGCAGCGTTTCGGATAGCTGGTACGCTGAAGCTTTCTTT. Translated, it gives CSVSDSWYAEAFF.

V is TRBV10-1 and J is TRBJ1-2, with D possibly matching TRBD1 (6 bases). This CDR3 comprises 13 residues. Germline CDR1 and CDR2: WNHNN and SYGVQD (reference sequence). Trimming left V 8 bases short and J 0 bases short, with 10 bases between. Here the CDR3 DNA reads TGCGCCAGCGGACAGAATACTAACTATGGCTACACCTTC. This sequence encodes CASGQNTNYGYTF.

This clone was seen only once. This CDR3 is CASSFFAGYQSADTQYF. Written as DNA, the CDR3 is TGTGCCAGCAGCTTCTTTGCGGGATACCAGAGCGCAGATACGCAGTATTTT. This chain uses TRBV7-2 with TRBJ2-3, with D possibly TRBD2 on 6 matching bases. The length of the CDR3 is 17 residues. Trimming cost V 3 bases and J 4 bases, with 20 bases left between them. Germline loops: CDR1 SGHTA, CDR2 FQGNSA.

This chain joins TRBV5-1 and TRBJ2-1; 9 bases are a match to TRBD2. Trimming took 2 bases from V and 3 from J; bases not matched to a gene: 3. The V gene's germline CDR1 is SGHRS and CDR2 YFSETQ. The CDR3 contains 15 residues. DNA of the CDR3: TGCGCCAGCAGCTTAGCGGGGGGAAACTACAATGAGCAGTTCTTC. Amino acid sequence: CASSLAGGNYNEQFF.

The rearrangement uses TRBV5-6 and TRBJ2-3, with TRBD1 matching over 8 bases. CDR1 is SGHDT and CDR2 is YYEEEE in the germline V gene. With V trimmed by 0 bases and J by 5 bases, 8 bases remained unmatched. The CDR3 spans 16 residues. CDR3 sequence reads: CASSLVAGGPQDTQYF. Written as DNA, the CDR3 is TGTGCCAGCAGCTTGGTGGCAGGGGGCCCGCAAGATACGCAGTATTTT.

The rearrangement links TRBV5-4 to TRBJ1-2, with 9 bases identical to TRBD1. Germline V lookup: CDR1 SGHNT, CDR2 YYREEE (reference sequence). The CDR3 runs 15 residues. V was clipped by 2 bases and J by 4 bases; unmatched bases: 6. The CDR3 nucleotides are TGTGCCAGCAGCTTAGACGACAGGGGGTCCTATGGCTACACCTTC. This sequence encodes CASSLDDRGSYGYTF.

This chain links TRBV7-9 with TRBJ1-5, with unresolved D. Looked up from germline, CDR1 is SEHNR and CDR2 is FQNEAQ (reference sequence). V lost 0 bases to trimming and J lost 7 bases, with 16 bases between them. This CDR3 is built from 16 residues. CDR3 amino acids: CASSLAIGSAAQPQHF. Here the CDR3 DNA reads TGTGCCAGCAGCTTAGCGATTGGGTCCGCGGCCCAGCCCCAGCATTTT.

This clone has a single count. The V gene is TRBV3-1 (or the pseudogene TRBV3-2), the J gene TRBJ2-1; D perhaps matches TRBD2 (6 bases). Germline V gene lookup returns CDR1 LGHDT and CDR2 YNNKEL (reference sequence). The CDR3 totals 13 residues. Trimming took off 4 bases at V and 6 bases at J, with 10 bases between the two ends. CDR3 in amino acids: CASSLLAANEQFF. DNA for the CDR3: TGTGCCAGCAGCCTACTAGCAGCCAATGAGCAGTTCTTC.

The chain employs TRBV3-1 (or the pseudogene TRBV3-2) and TRBJ2-2, with unresolved D. In germline, CDR1 is LGHDT, CDR2 YNNKEL (reference sequence). The CDR3 consists of 14 residues. V was shortened by 1 base and J by 6 bases, with 9 bases between the two germline ends. The CDR3 nucleotides are TGTGCCAGCAGCCAAGCCCGGTCGCCCGGGGAGCTGTTTTTT. This gives the protein CASSQARSPGELFF.

The chain has TRBV9 and TRBJ1-2; D unclear. The ends were cut back, 6 bases at V and 3 bases at J, with 6 bases in the middle. The CDR3 consists of 11 residues. In germline, CDR1 is SGDLS, CDR2 YYNGEE. The CDR3 coding sequence is TGTGCCAGCACGAGGGACTATGGCTACACCTTC. Translating it yields CASTRDYGYTF.

This clone was found once. The V and J genes are TRBV2 and TRBJ1-5; D is unclear. The CDR3 loop spans 13 amino acids. Per germline, CDR1 SNHLY and CDR2 FYNNEI. V was cut by 2 bases and J by 5 bases, with 7 bases left in between. The DNA of the CDR3 is TGTGCCAGCAGTGAACGGAGAGATCAGCCCCAGCATTTT. Its protein product is CASSERRDQPQHF.

For the CDR3, the DNA is TGTGCCAGCAGCCCCGGACACTTAACCGGGGAGCTGTTTTTT. Amino acid sequence: CASSPGHLTGELFF. The gene calls are TRBV5-5 and TRBJ2-2; perhaps TRBD1 as D (5 bases). CDR1 SGHKS and CDR2 YYEKEE come from the germline V gene (reference sequence). This CDR3 is 14 amino acids long. V gave up 4 bases and J gave up 5 bases, with 12 bases separating them. The full variable domain, completed using reference TRBV5-5 and TRBJ2-2, is DAGVTQSPTHLIKTRGQQVTLRCSPISGHKSVSWYQQVLGQGPQFIFQYYEKEERGRGNFPDRFSARQFPNYSSELNVNALLLGDSALYLCASSPGHLTGELFFGEGSRLTVL.

This clone was picked up a small number of times. The chain joins TRBV7-9 to TRBJ2-7; the match to TRBD2 covers 10 bases. Losses at the gene ends were 5 bases for V and 6 bases for J; bases not matched to a gene: 13. Germline V gene sequence: CDR1 SEHNR, CDR2 FQNEAQ (reference sequence). This CDR3 comprises 16 residues. The CDR3 spells CASSLLGAGGYPEQYF. The CDR3 DNA follows: TGTGCCAGCAGCCTCTTGGGAGCGGGAGGGTACCCCGAGCAGTACTTC.

The V call is TRBV5-6, the J call TRBJ1-4; no clear D. Germline V CDR1 and CDR2: SGHDT, YYEEEE. The V end lost 3 bases, the J end lost 3 bases, and 18 bases lay between the germline ends. This CDR3 contains 17 residues. CDR3 DNA sequence: TGTGCCAGCAGCTACGGGATTGGACCGGTCGCTAATGAAAAACTGTTTTTT. Translation: CASSYGIGPVANEKLFF.

The chain recombines TRBV18 with TRBJ2-7; 7 nucleotides match TRBD1. V shed 6 bases, J shed 4 bases, and the junction held 9 bases outside the gene matches. Germline V CDR1 and CDR2: KGHSH, LQKENI. The CDR3 consists of 14 residues. The CDR3 reads CASSHNRGGYEQYF. CDR3 coding DNA: TGTGCCAGCTCTCACAACAGGGGCGGGTACGAGCAGTACTTC.

This sequence joins TRBV5-1 and TRBJ1-2; 10 bases map to TRBD1. The J segment lost 4 bases and the V segment lost 3 bases, leaving 6 bases of the junction unmatched. Germline V gene data show CDR1 as SGHRS and CDR2 as YFSETQ. This CDR3 is 15 amino acids long. The CDR3 protein is CASSSRTGGSYGYTF. CDR3 coding DNA: TGCGCCAGCAGCTCCCGGACAGGGGGGTCCTATGGCTACACCTTC. Supplemented by reference TRBV5-1 and TRBJ1-2, the full variable domain reads KAGVTQTPRYLIKTRGQQVTLSCSPISGHRSVSWYQQTPGQGLQFLFEYFSETQRNKGNFPGRFSGRQFSNSRSEMNVSTLELGDSALYLCASSSRTGGSYGYTFGSGTRLTVV.

The V and J genes are TRBV19 and TRBJ1-2; TRBD1 aligns across 9 bases. Germline-derived CDR1 and CDR2 are LNHDA and SQIVND (reference sequence). After removal of 1 base from V and 2 bases from J, the junction contained 5 bases not matched to a gene. CDR3 length equals 16 residues. The CDR3 DNA is TGTGCCAGTAGTATAGGGGCAGGACAGGGGAACTATGGCTACACCTTC. It yields the protein CASSIGAGQGNYGYTF. Variable domain in full (rest from reference TRBV19 and TRBJ1-2): DGGITQSPKYLFRKEGQNVTLSCEQNLNHDAMYWYRQDPGQGLRLIYYSQIVNDFQKGDIAEGYSVSREKKESFPLTVTSAQKNPTAFYLCASSIGAGQGNYGYTFGSGTRLTVV.

The V gene is TRBV29-1, the J gene TRBJ2-7; D call uncertain. Germline CDR1 and CDR2: SQVTM and ANQGSEA. Trimming removed 0 bases at V and 0 bases at J, with 3 bases between. CDR3 length: 12 residues. The CDR3 DNA follows: TGCAGCGTTGAAGAGCGCTCCTACGAGCAGTACTTC. This sequence encodes CSVEERSYEQYF.

The rearrangement joins TRBV6-5 to TRBJ2-7; 14 bases line up with TRBD2. V lost 6 bases and J lost 3; bases outside the gene matches: 4. The CDR3 length is 15 residues. Germline CDR1 reads MNHEY; CDR2 reads SVGAGI. The DNA of the CDR3 is TGTGCCAGCAGGGCCGGGACTAGCGGGAGCTACGAGCAGTACTTC. This gives the protein CASRAGTSGSYEQYF.

This clone was seen a few times. CDR3 region: CAWRAGTGAPEAFF. The CDR3 DNA reads as TGTGCCTGGAGGGCCGGGACAGGGGCACCCGAAGCTTTCTTT. V gene TRBV30 combines with J gene TRBJ1-1; 10 bases align to TRBD1. V shed 3 bases, J shed 8 bases, and the junction held 9 bases outside the gene matches. The V gene's germline CDR1 is GTSNPN and CDR2 SVGIG (reference sequence). This CDR3 has 14 residues.

This chain connects TRBV25-1 to TRBJ1-1; 7 nucleotides match TRBD1. V gave up 3 bases and J gave up 5 bases; unmatched junction bases: 3. The CDR3 consists of 13 residues. Germline lookup yields CDR1 MGHDK and CDR2 SYGVNS. CDR3 bases: TGTGCCAGCAGTGAGCAACAGGGGACTGAAGCTTTCTTT. It translates to CASSEQQGTEAFF.

The chain combines TRBV19 with TRBJ2-7, with 12 bases lining up with TRBD2. Germline lookup yields CDR1 LNHDA and CDR2 SQIVND (reference sequence). The CDR3 has 16 amino acids. V trimming: 6 bases; J trimming: 7 bases; junction bases outside the gene matches: 13. CDR3 protein: CASSPRGRTSGEEQYF. The CDR3 coding sequence is TGTGCCAGTAGCCCTAGGGGGAGGACTAGCGGGGAAGAGCAGTACTTC.

The J gene is TRBJ1-2, the V gene TRBV25-1; the D is unclear. The CDR3 consists of 14 residues. V was clipped by 6 bases and J by 0 bases, with 11 bases between them. Germline V gene data show CDR1 as MGHDK and CDR2 as SYGVNS. CDR3: CASRPDGANYGYTF. The CDR3 DNA reads as TGTGCCAGCAGACCCGACGGAGCTAACTATGGCTACACCTTC.

This chain uses TRBV10-3 with TRBJ2-7, with unresolved D. The germline V gene has CDR1 ENHRY and CDR2 SYGVKD. The V and J ends lost 1 base and 3 bases respectively, with 10 bases between them. This CDR3 has 14 residues. CDR3 sequence reads: CAISEWSKNYEQYF. CDR3 in DNA: TGTGCCATCAGTGAGTGGAGCAAGAACTACGAGCAGTACTTC.

This chain links TRBV2 with TRBJ2-7; the match to TRBD2 covers 11 bases. With V trimmed by 3 bases and J by 3 bases, 4 bases remained unmatched. The CDR3 has 15 residues. From germline, CDR1 is SNHLY and CDR2 FYNNEI. The chain's CDR3 is CASSEASGRNYEQYF. The CDR3 bases are TGTGCCAGCAGTGAGGCTAGCGGGAGGAACTACGAGCAGTACTTC.

The chain recombines TRBV7-9 with TRBJ1-4; 9 bases align to TRBD1. In germline, CDR1 is SEHNR, CDR2 FQNEAQ (reference sequence). The CDR3 is 13 residues long. V was pared by 3 bases and J by 12 bases, with 5 bases of the junction left unmatched. CDR3 sequence reads: CASSLGQGGELFF. In nucleotides, the CDR3 is TGTGCCAGCAGCTTGGGACAGGGAGGAGAACTGTTTTTT.

The CDR3 loop is CASSIGRWSLQETQYF. The CDR3 coding sequence is TGTGCCAGTAGTATAGGAAGATGGTCCCTACAAGAGACCCAGTACTTC. The chain is built from TRBV19 and TRBJ2-5; D is undetermined. The CDR3 runs to 16 residues. V dropped 1 base and J dropped 2 bases, with 14 bases sitting between them. Germline values: CDR1 LNHDA, CDR2 SQIVND (reference sequence).

The chain carries TRBV11-2 and TRBJ1-2; TRBD1 aligns across 8 bases. V shed 0 bases, J shed 4 bases, and the junction held 4 bases outside the gene matches. Germline V gene lookup returns CDR1 SGHAT and CDR2 FQNNGV. This CDR3 is built from 15 residues. The CDR3 here is CASSLEQGVGYGYTF. The DNA for the CDR3 is TGTGCCAGCAGCTTAGAACAGGGGGTGGGCTATGGCTACACCTTC.

The chain combines TRBV19 with TRBJ1-5; unclear D gene. Deletions cut 3 bases from V and 4 bases from J, with 7 bases between. Germline V gene lookup returns CDR1 LNHDA and CDR2 SQIVND (reference sequence). This CDR3 region has 13 residues. Here the CDR3 reads CASSILRNQPQHF. The CDR3 DNA reads TGTGCCAGTAGTATCTTGCGTAATCAGCCCCAGCATTTT.

V is TRBV30 and J is TRBJ1-2; 7 nucleotides agree with TRBD1. The CDR3 contains 15 residues. With V trimmed by 2 bases and J by 0 bases, 6 bases remained unmatched. The V gene's germline CDR1 is GTSNPN and CDR2 SVGIG (reference sequence). Here the CDR3 DNA reads TGTGCCTGGAGTCCACTTGACAGGGCTAACTATGGCTACACCTTC. Protein: CAWSPLDRANYGYTF.